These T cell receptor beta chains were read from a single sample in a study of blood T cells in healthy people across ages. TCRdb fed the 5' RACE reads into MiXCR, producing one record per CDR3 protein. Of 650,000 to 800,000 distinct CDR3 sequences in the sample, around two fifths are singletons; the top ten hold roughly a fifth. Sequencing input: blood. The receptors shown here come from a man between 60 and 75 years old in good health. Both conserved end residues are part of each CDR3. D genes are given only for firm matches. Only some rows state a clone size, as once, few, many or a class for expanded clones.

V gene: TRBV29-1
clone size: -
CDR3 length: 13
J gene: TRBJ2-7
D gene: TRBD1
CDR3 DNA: TGCAGCGTTGGGTTGACAGGGGGAGATGAGCAGTACTTC
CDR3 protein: CSVGLTGGDEQYF

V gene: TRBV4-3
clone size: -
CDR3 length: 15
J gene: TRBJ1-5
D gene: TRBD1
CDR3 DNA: TGCGCCAGCAGCCAGTCGACAGGGGGCAATCAGCCCCAGCATTTT
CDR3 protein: CASSQSTGGNQPQHF

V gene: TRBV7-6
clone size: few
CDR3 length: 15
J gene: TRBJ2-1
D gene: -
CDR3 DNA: TGTGCCAGCAGCTCCCCAACAAAGGGGACCAATGAGCAGTTCTTC
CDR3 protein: CASSSPTKGTNEQFF

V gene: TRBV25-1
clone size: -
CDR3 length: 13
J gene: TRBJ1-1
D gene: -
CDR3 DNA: TGTGCCAGCAGTGACCTCGGACGGTCCGAAGCTTTCTTT
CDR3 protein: CASSDLGRSEAFF

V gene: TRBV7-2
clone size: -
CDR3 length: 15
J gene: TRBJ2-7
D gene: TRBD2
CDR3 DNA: TGTGCCAGCAGCTTAGCGGCTAGCGGGGTCAACGAGCAGTACTTC
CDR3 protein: CASSLAASGVNEQYF

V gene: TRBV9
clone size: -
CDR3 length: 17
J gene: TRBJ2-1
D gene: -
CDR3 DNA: TGTGCCAGCAGCGTAGCTGGACCACCAATAGCCTACAATGAGCAGTTCTTC
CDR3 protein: CASSVAGPPIAYNEQFF

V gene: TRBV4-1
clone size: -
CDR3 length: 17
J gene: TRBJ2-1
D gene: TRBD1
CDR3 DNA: TGCGCCAGCAGCCAAGATAGGACAGGGTCAGTCGGCAATGAGCAGTTCTTC
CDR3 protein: CASSQDRTGSVGNEQFF

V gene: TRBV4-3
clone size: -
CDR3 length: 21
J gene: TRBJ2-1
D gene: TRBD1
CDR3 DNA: TGCGCCAGCAGCCAACAGGGACCAAACACGATGACAGGGAATTATTACAATGAGCAGTTCTTC
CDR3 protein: CASSQQGPNTMTGNYYNEQFF

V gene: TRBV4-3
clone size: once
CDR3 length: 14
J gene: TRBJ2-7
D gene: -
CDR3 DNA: TGCGCCAGCAGCCAAGCGGACAGTCCCTACGAGCAGTACTTC
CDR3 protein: CASSQADSPYEQYF

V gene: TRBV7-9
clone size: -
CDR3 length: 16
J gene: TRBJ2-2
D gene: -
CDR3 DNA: TGTGCCAGCAGCTTAGTCGAGGGGAAGAGCACCGGGGAGCTGTTTTTT
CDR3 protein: CASSLVEGKSTGELFF

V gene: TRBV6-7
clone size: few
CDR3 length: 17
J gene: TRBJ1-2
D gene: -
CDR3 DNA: TGTGCCAGCAGTTACTCCGATTGGGTACAGTCTACGGATGGCTACACCTTC
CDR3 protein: CASSYSDWVQSTDGYTF

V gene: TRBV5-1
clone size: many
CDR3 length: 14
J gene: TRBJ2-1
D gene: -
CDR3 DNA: TGCGCCAGCAGCCCCGGGGGATACTACAATGAGCAGTTCTTC
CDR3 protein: CASSPGGYYNEQFF

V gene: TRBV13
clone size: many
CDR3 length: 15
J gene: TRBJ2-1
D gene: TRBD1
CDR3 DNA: TGTGCCAGCAGCGGAAGAGGACAGGAGGACAATGAGCAGTTCTTC
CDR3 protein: CASSGRGQEDNEQFF

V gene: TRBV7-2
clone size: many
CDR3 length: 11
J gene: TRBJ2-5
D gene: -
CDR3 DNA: TGTGCCAGCGGAGTAGGGAGTGTCCAGTACTTC
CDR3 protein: CASGVGSVQYF

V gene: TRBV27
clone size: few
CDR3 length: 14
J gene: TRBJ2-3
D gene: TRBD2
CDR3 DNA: TGTGCCAGCAGTCCCATGGCTAGCGGGGCCACGCAGTATTTT
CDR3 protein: CASSPMASGATQYF

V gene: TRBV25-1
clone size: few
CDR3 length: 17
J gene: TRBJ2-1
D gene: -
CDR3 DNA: TGTGCCAGCAGTGGATACAGGGAACAAAGCTCCTACAATGAGCAGTTCTTC
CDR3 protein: CASSGYREQSSYNEQFF

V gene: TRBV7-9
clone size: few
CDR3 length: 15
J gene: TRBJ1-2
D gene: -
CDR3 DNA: TGTGCCAGCAGCTTACGGCAGGGCCAGGACTATGGCTACACCTTC
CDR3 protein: CASSLRQGQDYGYTF

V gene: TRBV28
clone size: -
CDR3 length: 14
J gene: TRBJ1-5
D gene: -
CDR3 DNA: TGTGCCAGCAGTTTATACAGTTACAATCAGCCCCAGCATTTT
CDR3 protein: CASSLYSYNQPQHF

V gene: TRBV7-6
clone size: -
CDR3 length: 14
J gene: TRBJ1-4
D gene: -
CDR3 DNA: TGTGCCAGCAGCCCCTACGGGGATAATGAAAAACTGTTTTTT
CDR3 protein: CASSPYGDNEKLFF

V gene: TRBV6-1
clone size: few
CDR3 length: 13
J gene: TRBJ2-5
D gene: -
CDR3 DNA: TGTGCCTCCCAAAGGGTGGTCCAAGAGACCCAGTACTTC
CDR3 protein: CASQRVVQETQYF

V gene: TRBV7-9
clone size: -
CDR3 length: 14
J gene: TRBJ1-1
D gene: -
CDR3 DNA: TGTGCCAGCAGCTTTAGGGAGGGGGTCACTGAAGCTTTCTTT
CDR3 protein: CASSFREGVTEAFF

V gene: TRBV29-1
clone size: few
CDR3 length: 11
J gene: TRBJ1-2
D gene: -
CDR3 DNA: TGCAGCGCCGTGGGGGGACGCGGCTACACCTTC
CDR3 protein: CSAVGGRGYTF

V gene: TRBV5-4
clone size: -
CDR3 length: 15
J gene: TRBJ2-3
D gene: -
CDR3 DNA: TGTGCCAGCAGCTTAGGGGCCCCTAGCACAGATACGCAGTATTTT
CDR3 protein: CASSLGAPSTDTQYF

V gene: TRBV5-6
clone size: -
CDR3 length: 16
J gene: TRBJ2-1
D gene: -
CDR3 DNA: TGTGCCAGCAGCTTGCCGGCGGGGGCCTCCTACAATGAGCAGTTCTTC
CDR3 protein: CASSLPAGASYNEQFF

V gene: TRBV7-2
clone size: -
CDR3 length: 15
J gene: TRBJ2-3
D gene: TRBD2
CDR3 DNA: TGTGCCAGCAGCTCTCAGGGACTAGGCACAGATACGCAGTATTTT
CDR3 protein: CASSSQGLGTDTQYF

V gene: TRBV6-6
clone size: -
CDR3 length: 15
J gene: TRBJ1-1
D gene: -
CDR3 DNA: TGTGCCAGCATTCTAAATAGCGAGGGAGGCGCTGAAGCTTTCTTT
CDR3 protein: CASILNSEGGAEAFF

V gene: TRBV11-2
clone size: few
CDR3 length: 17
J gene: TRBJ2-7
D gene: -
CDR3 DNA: TGTGCCAGCAGCAGCCCCGGGCGGGCGGGAAGCTCCTACGAGCAGTACTTC
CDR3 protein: CASSSPGRAGSSYEQYF

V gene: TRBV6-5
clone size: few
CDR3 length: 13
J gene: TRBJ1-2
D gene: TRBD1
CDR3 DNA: TGTGCCAGCAGTTTGACAGGGACTACCATCTACACCTTC
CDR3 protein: CASSLTGTTIYTF

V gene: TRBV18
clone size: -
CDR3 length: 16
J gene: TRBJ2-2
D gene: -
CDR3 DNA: TGTGCCAGCTCACCACCGTCCAGGGGAGGCACCGGGGAGCTGTTTTTT
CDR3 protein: CASSPPSRGGTGELFF

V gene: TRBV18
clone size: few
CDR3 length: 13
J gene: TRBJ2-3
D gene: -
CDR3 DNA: TGTGCCAGCTCACCGGGGAATAGAGATACGCAGTATTTT
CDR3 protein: CASSPGNRDTQYF

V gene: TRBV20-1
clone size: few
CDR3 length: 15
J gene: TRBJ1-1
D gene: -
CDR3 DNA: TGCAGTGCTAGAGACCAGTCAGGGGCGGGCACTGAAGCTTTCTTT
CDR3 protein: CSARDQSGAGTEAFF

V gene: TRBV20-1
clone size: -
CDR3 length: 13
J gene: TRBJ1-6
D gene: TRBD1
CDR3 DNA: TGCAGTGCTAGAGGGACAGGGACATCACCCCTCCACTTT
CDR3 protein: CSARGTGTSPLHF

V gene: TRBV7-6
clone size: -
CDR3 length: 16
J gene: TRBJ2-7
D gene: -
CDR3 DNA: TGTGCCAGCAGCTTAACCTCCGGGACCTCCTACAATGAGCAGTACTTC
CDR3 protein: CASSLTSGTSYNEQYF

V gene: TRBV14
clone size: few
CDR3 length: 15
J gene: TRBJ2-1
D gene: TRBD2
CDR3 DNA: TGTGCCAGCAGCCACCACGGACTAGCGGGTAATGAGCAGTTCTTC
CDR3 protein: CASSHHGLAGNEQFF

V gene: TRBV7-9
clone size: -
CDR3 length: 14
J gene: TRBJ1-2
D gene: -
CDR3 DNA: TGTGCCAGCAGCTCCTGGGGGCCAGGGGATGGCTACACCTTC
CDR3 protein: CASSSWGPGDGYTF

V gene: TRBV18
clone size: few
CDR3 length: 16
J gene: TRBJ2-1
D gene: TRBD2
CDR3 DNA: TGTGCCAGCTCACCCCCGGGACTAGCTTTATACAATGAGCAGTTCTTC
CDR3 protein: CASSPPGLALYNEQFF

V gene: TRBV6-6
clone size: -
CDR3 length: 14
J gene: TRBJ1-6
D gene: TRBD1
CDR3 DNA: TGTGCCAGCACCACGGGACAGGGGTACTCACCCCTCCACTTT
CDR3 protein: CASTTGQGYSPLHF

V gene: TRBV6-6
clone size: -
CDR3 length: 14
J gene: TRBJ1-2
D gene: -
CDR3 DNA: TGTGCCAGCAGTGAGGCAGCAGCTAACTATGGCTACACCTTC
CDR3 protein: CASSEAAANYGYTF

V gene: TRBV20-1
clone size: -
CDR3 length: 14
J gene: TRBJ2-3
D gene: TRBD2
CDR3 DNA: TGCAGTGCTAGAGCAGCGGGGGTCACAGATACGCAGTATTTT
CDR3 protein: CSARAAGVTDTQYF

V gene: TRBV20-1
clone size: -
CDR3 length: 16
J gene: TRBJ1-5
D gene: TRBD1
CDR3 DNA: TGCAGTGCTAGCAGATGGGACAGTTCTAGCAATCAGCCCCAGCATTTT
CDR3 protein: CSASRWDSSSNQPQHF

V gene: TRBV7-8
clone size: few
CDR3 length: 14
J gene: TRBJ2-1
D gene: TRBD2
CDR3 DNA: TGTGCCAGCAGCTTAGGGGGGGGGAGAATAGAGCAGTTCTTC
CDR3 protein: CASSLGGGRIEQFF

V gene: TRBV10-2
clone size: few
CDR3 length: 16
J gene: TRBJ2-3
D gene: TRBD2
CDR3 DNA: TGCGCCAGCAGTGACCCACTAGCGGGGGGTGTGGATACGCAGTATTTT
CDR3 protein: CASSDPLAGGVDTQYF

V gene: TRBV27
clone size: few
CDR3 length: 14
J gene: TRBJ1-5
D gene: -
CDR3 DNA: TGTGCCAGCAGTTCCCCGGGGCCGAATCAGCCCCAGCATTTT
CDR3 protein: CASSSPGPNQPQHF

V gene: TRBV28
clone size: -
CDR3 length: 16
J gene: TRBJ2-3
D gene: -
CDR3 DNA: TGTGCCAGCAGTTCCATACGAACAGGGAACACAGATACGCAGTATTTT
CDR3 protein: CASSSIRTGNTDTQYF

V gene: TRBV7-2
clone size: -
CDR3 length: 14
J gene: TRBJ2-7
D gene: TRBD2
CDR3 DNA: TGTGCCAGCAGCTTACATAGCGGGTCCTACGAGCAGTACTTC
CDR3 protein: CASSLHSGSYEQYF

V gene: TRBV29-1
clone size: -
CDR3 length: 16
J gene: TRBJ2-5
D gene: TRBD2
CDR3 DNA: TGCAGCGCAAGCAGGACTAGCGGGGGGGCTGGAGAGACCCAGTACTTC
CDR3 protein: CSASRTSGGAGETQYF

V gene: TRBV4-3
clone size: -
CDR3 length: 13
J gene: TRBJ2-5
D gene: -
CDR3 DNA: TGCGCCAGAAAAGGAGGGGGTGGGGAGACCCAGTACTTC
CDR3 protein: CARKGGGGETQYF

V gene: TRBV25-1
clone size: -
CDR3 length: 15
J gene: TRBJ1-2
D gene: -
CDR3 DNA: TGTGCCAGCAGTGGCGGCACAGGTCCTTTCTATGGCTACACCTTC
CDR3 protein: CASSGGTGPFYGYTF

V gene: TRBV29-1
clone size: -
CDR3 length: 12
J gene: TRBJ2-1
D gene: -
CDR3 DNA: TGCAGCGTTCCCGAGTGGGAAACAGGACAGTTCTTC
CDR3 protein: CSVPEWETGQFF

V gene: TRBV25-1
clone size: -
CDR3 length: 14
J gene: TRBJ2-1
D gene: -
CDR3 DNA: TGTGCCAGCAGTTCCCCCTCAGCTAGCAGTGAGCAGTTCTTC
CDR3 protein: CASSSPSASSEQFF

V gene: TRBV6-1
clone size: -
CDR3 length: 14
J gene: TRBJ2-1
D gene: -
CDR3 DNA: TGTGCCAGCAGTGCGCTAAGCTCCTACAATGAGCAGTTCTTC
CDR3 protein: CASSALSSYNEQFF

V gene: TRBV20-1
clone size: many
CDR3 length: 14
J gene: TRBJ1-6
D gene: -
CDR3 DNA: TGCAGTGCTACACCGGGATCTAACAATTCACCCCTCCACTTT
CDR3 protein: CSATPGSNNSPLHF

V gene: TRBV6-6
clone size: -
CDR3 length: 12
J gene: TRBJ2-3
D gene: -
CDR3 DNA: TGTGCCAGCAGTTACCTATCAGATACGCAGTATTTT
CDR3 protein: CASSYLSDTQYF

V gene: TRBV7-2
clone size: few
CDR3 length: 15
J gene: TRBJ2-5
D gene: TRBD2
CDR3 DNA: TGTGCCAGCAGTTTCATAGCGGGGGGGCGAGAGACCCAGTACTTC
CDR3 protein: CASSFIAGGRETQYF

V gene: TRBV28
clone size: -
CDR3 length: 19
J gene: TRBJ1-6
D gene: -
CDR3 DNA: TGTGCCAGCAGTCACATGATATTGCGGGACACGTGGTGTGAATCACCCCTCCACTTT
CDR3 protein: CASSHMILRDTWCESPLHF